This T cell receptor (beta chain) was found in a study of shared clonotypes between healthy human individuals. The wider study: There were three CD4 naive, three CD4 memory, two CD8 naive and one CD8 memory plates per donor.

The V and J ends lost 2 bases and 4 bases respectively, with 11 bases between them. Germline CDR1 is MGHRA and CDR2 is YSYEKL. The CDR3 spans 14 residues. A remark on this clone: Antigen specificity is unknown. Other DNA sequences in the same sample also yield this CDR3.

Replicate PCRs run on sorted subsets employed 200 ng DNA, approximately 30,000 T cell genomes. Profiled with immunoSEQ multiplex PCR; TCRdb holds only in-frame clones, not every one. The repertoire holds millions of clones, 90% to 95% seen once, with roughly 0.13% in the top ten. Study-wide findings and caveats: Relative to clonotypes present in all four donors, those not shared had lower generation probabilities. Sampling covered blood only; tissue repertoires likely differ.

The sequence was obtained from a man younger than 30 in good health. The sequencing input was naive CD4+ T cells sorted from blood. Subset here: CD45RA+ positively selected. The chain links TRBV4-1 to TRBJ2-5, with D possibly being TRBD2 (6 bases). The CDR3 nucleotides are TGCGCCAGCAGCCAACCGGGACTTGGAGAGACCCAGTACTTC. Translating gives CASSQPGLGETQYF.